Shown below are 18 T cell receptor beta chains from a single sample sequenced in a study of chemoradiotherapy in HPV16-positive cancers. Some clones are missing from TCRdb's copy, which holds only in-frame ones; the method was immunoSEQ multiplex PCR. The profile shows about 4,700 clones, around nine tenths of them singletons. Sequenced here: tumor tissue, sampled from a patient who underwent chemoradiotherapy. The receptor source for this set is a human donor with HPV-associated anogenital cancer.

The V and J genes are TRBV7-6 and TRBJ1-5; D not certain. Germline V CDR1 and CDR2: SGHVS, FNYEAQ. CDR3 length: 14 residues. Trimming took off 2 bases at V and 3 bases at J, with 8 bases between the two ends. CDR3 sequence reads: CASSLNAVNQPQHF. In DNA form, the CDR3 reads TGTGCCAGCAGCTTAAATGCAGTCAATCAGCCCCAGCATTTT.

V gene TRBV4-1 combines with J gene TRBJ1-1; 7 positions agree with TRBD1. J was trimmed by 10 bases and V by 1 base; bases with no gene match: 9. CDR1 is MGHRA, CDR2 YSYEKL, per germline. CDR3 length equals 14 residues. The CDR3 DNA sequence: TGCGCCAGCAGCCAAGTCGGCCAGGGGGTGGCAGCTTTCTTT. It is translated as CASSQVGQGVAAFF.

The genes are TRBV7-3 and TRBJ2-6; the D call may be TRBD1 or TRBD2 (5 bases each). This CDR3 region has 17 residues. The V and J ends lost 4 bases and 4 bases respectively, with 17 bases between them. Germline V lookup: CDR1 SGHTA, CDR2 FQGTGA. DNA of the CDR3: TGTGCCAGCAGCTCCTCTCGAGCAGGGAGCGGGGCCAACGTCCTGACTTTC. As protein: CASSSSRAGSGANVLTF.

The V gene is TRBV18, the J gene TRBJ1-1, with D unresolved. The germline V gene has CDR1 KGHSH and CDR2 LQKENI. V gave up 0 bases and J gave up 0 bases, with 11 bases separating them. The CDR3 is made up of 16 amino acids. In DNA form, the CDR3 reads TGTGCCAGCTCACCACCGGAACAAATCTTGAACACTGAAGCTTTCTTT. It is translated as CASSPPEQILNTEAFF.

V is TRBV5-6 and J is TRBJ2-2, with D tentatively TRBD1 (5 bases). The V gene's germline CDR1 is SGHDT and CDR2 YYEEEE. The V end lost 1 base, the J end lost 10 bases, and 8 bases lay between the germline ends. The CDR3 contains 12 residues. CDR3 sequence: CASSLSQVELFF. In DNA form, the CDR3 reads TGTGCCAGCAGCTTGTCACAGGTGGAGCTGTTTTTT.

DNA of the CDR3: TGTGCCAGCAGCTTCCGGACACATAATGAAAAACTGTTTTTT. This sequence encodes CASSFRTHNEKLFF. The chain combines TRBV7-8 with TRBJ1-4; a weak D match, TRBD1 (5 bases). V was clipped by 3 bases and J by 4 bases, with 9 bases between them. This CDR3 is built from 14 residues. Germline CDR1 SGHVS, CDR2 FQNEAQ.

As DNA, the CDR3 is TGCGCCAGCAGCCAATTTGGGTTCTCTGGGGCCAACGTCCTGACTTTC. It encodes CASSQFGFSGANVLTF. The chain carries TRBV4-1 and TRBJ2-6, with D unclear. This CDR3 has 16 residues. The V end was cut by 2 bases, the J end by 0 bases, with 8 bases between. CDR1 is MGHRA, CDR2 YSYEKL, per germline.

The V and J genes are TRBV19 and TRBJ2-1, with D possibly matching TRBD1 (6 bases). V shed 5 bases and J shed 7 bases, with 12 bases lying between them. Germline assignment: CDR1 LNHDA and CDR2 SQIVND (reference sequence). This CDR3 is built from 13 residues. CDR3 sequence (DNA): TGTGCCAGTAGTCTGGGGACATATAATGAGCAGTTCTTC. Its protein is CASSLGTYNEQFF.

This chain joins TRBV6-1 and TRBJ1-5, with 7 bases lining up with TRBD1. This CDR3 is built from 14 residues. Losses at the gene ends were 5 bases for V and 7 bases for J; bases not matched to a gene: 8. Looked up from germline, CDR1 is MNHNS and CDR2 is SASEGT. The CDR3 DNA is TGTGCCAGCAGTCTGACAGGGTCCCGGCAGCCCCAGCATTTT. It yields the protein CASSLTGSRQPQHF.

CDR3 in DNA: TGTGCCAGTAGTCCCTGGGGGGGCAGGGCTCTCCCTTCCATGAACACTGAAGCTTTCTTT. This codes for CASSPWGGRALPSMNTEAFF. This chain connects TRBV19 to TRBJ1-1; D perhaps matches TRBD1 (6 bases). CDR1 and CDR2 (germline): LNHDA, SQIVND (reference sequence). CDR3 size: 20 residues. V was trimmed by 5 bases and J by 0 bases, leaving 28 bases between them.

The gene calls are TRBV5-6 and TRBJ1-4; tentative D call: TRBD1 (5 bases). This CDR3 is 13 amino acids long. CDR1 is SGHDT, CDR2 YYEEEE, per germline. Between the trimmed V and J ends, which lost 9 bases and 4 bases, there was a span of 13 bases. The CDR3 region has the DNA TGTGCCACCGGGACGGCTGATAATGAAAAACTGTTTTTT. As protein: CATGTADNEKLFF. The variable domain in full, with the rest retrieved from reference TRBV5-6 and TRBJ1-4, is DAGVTQSPTHLIKTRGQQVTLRCSPKSGHDTVSWYQQALGQGPQFIFQYYEEEERQRGNFPDRFSGHQFPNYSSELNVNALLLGDSALYLCATGTADNEKLFFGSGTQLSVL.

This clone was seen once. The rearrangement joins TRBV4-1 to TRBJ2-5; 7 bases agree with TRBD2. Germline V gene lookup returns CDR1 MGHRA and CDR2 YSYEKL. CDR3 length: 17 amino acids. With 4 bases clipped from V and 5 bases from J, the junction kept 16 bases outside the gene matches. CDR3: CASSPTGGPLRVETQYF. In nucleotides, the CDR3 is TGCGCCAGCAGCCCCACGGGGGGACCCCTCCGCGTGGAGACCCAGTACTTC.

The chain carries TRBV5-4 and TRBJ1-2; D uncertain. The CDR3 consists of 16 residues. Trimming removed 0 bases from V and 4 bases from J, with 16 bases in between. CDR1 is SGHNT and CDR2 is YYREEE in the germline V gene (reference sequence). CDR3 in DNA: TGTGCCAGCAGCTTGGGCGGTGTTTTGAGGAGCTATGGCTACACCTTC. This translates into CASSLGGVLRSYGYTF. Complete variable domain (other parts from reference TRBV5-4 and TRBJ1-2): ETGVTQSPTHLIKTRGQQVTLRCSSQSGHNTVSWYQQALGQGPQFIFQYYREEENGRGNFPPRFSGLQFPNYSSELNVNALELDDSALYLCASSLGGVLRSYGYTFGSGTRLTVV.

The chain couples TRBV4-3 to TRBJ2-2; perhaps TRBD2 as D (5 bases). CDR1 and CDR2 (germline): LGHNA, YSLEER. This CDR3 is built from 19 residues. Trimming shortened V by 0 bases and J by 3 bases, and 20 bases separated the two germline ends. CDR3 nucleotide sequence: TGCGCCAGCAGCCAAGATCTCGCTAGCATCCCTGGAGACACCGGGGAGCTGTTTTTT. Translating gives CASSQDLASIPGDTGELFF.

A single count supports this clone. The chain employs TRBV19 and TRBJ1-1; no definite D call. In germline, CDR1 is LNHDA, CDR2 SQIVND (reference sequence). The CDR3 spans 16 residues. The V gene lost 7 bases and the J gene lost 0 bases, with 18 bases spanning the gap. In DNA form, the CDR3 reads TGTGCCAGTACAAGGGAGGAAGCGCAAATGAACACTGAAGCTTTCTTT. It yields the protein CASTREEAQMNTEAFF.

The chain uses TRBV2 and TRBJ1-1; D gene uncertain. V shed 9 bases and J shed 6 bases, with 11 bases lying between them. CDR1 SNHLY and CDR2 FYNNEI come from the germline V gene. CDR3 size: 11 residues. The CDR3 protein is CARSIGSEAFF. The CDR3 DNA reads as TGTGCCAGGTCAATTGGGTCTGAAGCTTTCTTT.

The chain carries TRBV6-5 and TRBJ1-5; D call uncertain. The V end was cut by 0 bases, the J end by 1 base, with 4 bases between. This CDR3 spans 14 amino acids. From germline, CDR1 is MNHEY and CDR2 SVGAGI. CDR3 nucleotides: TGTGCCAGCAGTTACTCGCAGAGCAATCAGCCCCAGCATTTT. Its translation is CASSYSQSNQPQHF.

The sample holds one count of this clone. The chain is built from TRBV6-5 and TRBJ2-1; D remains unclear. Germline V gives CDR1 MNHEY, CDR2 SVGAGI. V was pared by 6 bases and J by 12 bases, with 12 bases between. The CDR3 is 11 amino acids. The CDR3 nucleotides are TGTGCCAGCAGGGCAACTTTCTTGCAGTTCTTC. It specifies CASRATFLQFF.